Listed here is a single TCR beta chain. What it binds is unknown. With 60 Vbeta and 13 Jbeta primers, the PCR was carried out. Clones were sequenced by immunoSEQ multiplex PCR, and TCRdb holds only the in-frame ones, with some missing. The data show about 260,000 clones, 80% to 90% seen once. V was trimmed by 3 bases and J by 10 bases, leaving 15 bases between them. The CDR3 has 13 amino acids. Germline V gene lookup returns CDR1 SGHNT and CDR2 YENEEA. The data are from a study of cytomegalovirus exposure and HLA in healthy donors. Overall study findings and caveats: Among TCR beta chains of equal frequency, HLA-associated ones were more clonally expanded in a later analysis.

What was sequenced was PBMCs. The sequence was collected from a woman between 40 and 50 years old in good health and CMV-seropositive. The V and J genes are TRBV11-3 and TRBJ1-1; TRBD1 is a possible D gene (6 bases). For the CDR3, the DNA is TGTGCCAGCAGCTTGCCTACAGGGATAAGAGCTTTCTTT. Translating it yields CASSLPTGIRAFF.